The present TCR beta chain was sequenced within a study of identifying expanded T cells in peripheral blood. Whole-study findings and limits: About 1.3 clones differed between technical replicates, versus around 15 and 19 over time. Roughly 2-week clone count variance significantly increased as total template count grew.

The CDR3 spans 15 residues. From germline, CDR1 is KGHSH and CDR2 LQKENI. Trimming removed 1 base from V and 7 bases from J; junction bases left unmatched: 6. Remarks on this clone: Its specificity is unknown.

During the collection period, no donor immune events like infections were recorded. TCRdb's table, derived via immunoSEQ multiplex PCR, lists solely in-frame clones and lacks some. The profile shows around 100,000 clones, roughly 87% of them singletons. The sequencing sample was made of blood. The chain links TRBV18 to TRBJ1-5; 8 bases agree with TRBD1. The sequence was obtained from a person aged 18 to 70 in good health. For the CDR3, the DNA is TGTGCCAGCTCACCACGGGGGAGGGACAGGCAGCCCCAGCATTTT. Translated, it gives CASSPRGRDRQPQHF.